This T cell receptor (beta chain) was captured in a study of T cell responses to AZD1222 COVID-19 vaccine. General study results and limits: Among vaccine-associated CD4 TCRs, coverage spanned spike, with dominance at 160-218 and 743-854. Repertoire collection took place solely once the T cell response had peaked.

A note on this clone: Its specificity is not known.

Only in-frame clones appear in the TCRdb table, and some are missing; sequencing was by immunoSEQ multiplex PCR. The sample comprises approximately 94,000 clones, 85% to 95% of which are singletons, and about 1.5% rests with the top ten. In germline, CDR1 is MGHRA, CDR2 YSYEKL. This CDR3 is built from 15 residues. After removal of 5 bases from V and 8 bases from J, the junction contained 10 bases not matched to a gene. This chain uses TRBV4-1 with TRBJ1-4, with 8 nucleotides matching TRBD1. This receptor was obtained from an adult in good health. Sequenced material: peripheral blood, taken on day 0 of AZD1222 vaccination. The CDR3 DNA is TGCGCCAGCAGCATCTTACAGGGGGTTCGGGAAAAACTGTTTTTT. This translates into CASSILQGVREKLFF.